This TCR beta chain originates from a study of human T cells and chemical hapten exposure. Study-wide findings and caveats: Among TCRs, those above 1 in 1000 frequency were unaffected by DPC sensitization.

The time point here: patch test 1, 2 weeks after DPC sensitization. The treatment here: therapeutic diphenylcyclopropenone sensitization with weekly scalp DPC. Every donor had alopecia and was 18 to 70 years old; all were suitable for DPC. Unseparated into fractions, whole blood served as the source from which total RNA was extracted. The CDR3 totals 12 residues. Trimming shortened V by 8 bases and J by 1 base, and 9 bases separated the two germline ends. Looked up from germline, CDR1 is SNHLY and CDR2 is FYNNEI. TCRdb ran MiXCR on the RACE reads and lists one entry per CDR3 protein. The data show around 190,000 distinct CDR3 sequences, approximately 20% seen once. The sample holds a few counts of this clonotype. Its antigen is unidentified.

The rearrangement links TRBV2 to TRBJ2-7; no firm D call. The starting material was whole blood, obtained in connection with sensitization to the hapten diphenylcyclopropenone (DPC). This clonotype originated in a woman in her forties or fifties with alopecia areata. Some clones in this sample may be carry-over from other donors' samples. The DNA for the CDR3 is TGTGCCAGCGTGGGTCCTTCCTACGAGCAGTACTTC. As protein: CASVGPSYEQYF.